The 2 T cell receptor beta chains reported below all come from one sample, sequenced in a study of T-cell reconstitution after alpha-beta-depleted transplantation in children. This sample's TCRbeta library carried unique molecular identifier barcodes. One entry per CDR3 protein results from TCRdb running MiXCR on the PCR reads. The data contain roughly 400,000 distinct CDR3 sequences, roughly 20% of them singletons. The input for sequencing was PBMCs from the stem cell graft donor, taken from the stem cell graft. The receptors were sampled from a human donor who donated a stem cell graft to a child with acute myeloid leukemia.

In its sample, this clonotype was seen many times. The rearrangement joins TRBV20-1 to TRBJ1-6; 10 bases map to TRBD1. V trimming: 2 bases; J trimming: 7 bases; junction bases outside the gene matches: 2. The germline V gene has CDR1 DFQATT and CDR2 SNEGSKA (reference sequence). This CDR3 is 14 amino acids long. The CDR3 region is CSARPGQGNSPLHF. The DNA of the CDR3 is TGCAGTGCTAGACCGGGACAGGGGAATTCACCCCTCCACTTT.

The chain carries TRBV24-1 and TRBJ2-1; a possible D gene is TRBD2 (5 bases). Germline loops: CDR1 KGHDR, CDR2 SFDVKD. CDR3 length equals 14 residues. Trimming took off 8 bases at V and 2 bases at J, with 12 bases between the two ends. The CDR3 DNA is TGTGCCACCACTTCAGCGGAGCCCTACAATGAGCAGTTCTTC. Its translation: CATTSAEPYNEQFF.